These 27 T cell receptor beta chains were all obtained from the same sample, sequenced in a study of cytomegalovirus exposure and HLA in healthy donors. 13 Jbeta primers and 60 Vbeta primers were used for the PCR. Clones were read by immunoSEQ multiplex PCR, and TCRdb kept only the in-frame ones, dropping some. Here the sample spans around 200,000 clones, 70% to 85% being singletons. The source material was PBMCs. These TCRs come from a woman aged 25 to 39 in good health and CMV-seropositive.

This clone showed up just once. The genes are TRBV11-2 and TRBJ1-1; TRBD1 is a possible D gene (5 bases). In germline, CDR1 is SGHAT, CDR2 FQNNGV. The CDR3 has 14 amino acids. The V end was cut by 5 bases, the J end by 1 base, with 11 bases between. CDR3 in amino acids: CASSPGRGNTEAFF. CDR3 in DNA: TGTGCCAGCAGCCCAGGGAGGGGGAACACTGAAGCTTTCTTT.

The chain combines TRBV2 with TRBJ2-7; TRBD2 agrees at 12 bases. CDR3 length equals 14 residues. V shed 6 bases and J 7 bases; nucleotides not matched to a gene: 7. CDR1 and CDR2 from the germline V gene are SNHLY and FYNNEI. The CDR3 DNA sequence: TGTGCCAGCAGCCCGACTAGCGGGAGCGGGGAGCAGTACTTC. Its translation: CASSPTSGSGEQYF.

CDR3 DNA sequence: TGTGCCAGCAGTGCCACCGGGACAGGGGCCACTGAAGCTTTCTTT. Protein sequence: CASSATGTGATEAFF. V usage is TRBV6-1 and J usage is TRBJ1-1, with 10 bases that match TRBD1. Per germline, CDR1 MNHNS and CDR2 SASEGT. The junction had 6 bases not matched to a gene; V was cut back by 4 bases and J by 4 bases. CDR3 length: 15 amino acids.

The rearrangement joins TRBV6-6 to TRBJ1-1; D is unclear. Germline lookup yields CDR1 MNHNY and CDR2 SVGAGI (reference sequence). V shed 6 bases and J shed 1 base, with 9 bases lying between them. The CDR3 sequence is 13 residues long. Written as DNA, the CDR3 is TGTGCCAGCAGCTTACAGAAGAACACTGAAGCTTTCTTT. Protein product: CASSLQKNTEAFF.

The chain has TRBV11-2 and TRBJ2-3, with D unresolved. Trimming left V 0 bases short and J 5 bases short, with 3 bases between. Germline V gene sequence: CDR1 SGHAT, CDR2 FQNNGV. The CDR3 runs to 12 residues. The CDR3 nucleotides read TGTGCCAGCAGCTTAGATAGAGATACGCAGTATTTT. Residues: CASSLDRDTQYF.

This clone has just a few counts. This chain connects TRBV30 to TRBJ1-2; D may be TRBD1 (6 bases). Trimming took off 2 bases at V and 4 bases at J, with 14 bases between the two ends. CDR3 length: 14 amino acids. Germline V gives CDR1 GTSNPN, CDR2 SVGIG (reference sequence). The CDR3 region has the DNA TGTGCCTGGAGTCGTCCGGGACAATCCTATGGCTACACCTTC. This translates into CAWSRPGQSYGYTF.

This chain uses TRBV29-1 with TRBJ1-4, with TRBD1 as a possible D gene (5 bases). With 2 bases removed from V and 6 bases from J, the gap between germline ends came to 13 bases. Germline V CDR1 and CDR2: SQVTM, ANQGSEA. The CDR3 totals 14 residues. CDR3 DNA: TGCAGCGTTGAAAGCGACAGCTCTGATGAAAAACTGTTTTTT. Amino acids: CSVESDSSDEKLFF.

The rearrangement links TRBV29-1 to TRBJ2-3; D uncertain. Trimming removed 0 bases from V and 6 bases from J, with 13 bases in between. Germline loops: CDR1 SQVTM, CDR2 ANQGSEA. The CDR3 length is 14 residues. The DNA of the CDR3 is TGCAGCGTTGAAGATGGCATGGTATGGGATACGCAGTATTTT. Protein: CSVEDGMVWDTQYF.

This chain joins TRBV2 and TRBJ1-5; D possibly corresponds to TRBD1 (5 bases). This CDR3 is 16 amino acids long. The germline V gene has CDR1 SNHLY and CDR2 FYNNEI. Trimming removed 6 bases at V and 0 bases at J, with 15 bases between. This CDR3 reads CASSPLGGYSNQPQHF. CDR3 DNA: TGTGCCAGCAGCCCCCTGGGGGGGTATAGCAATCAGCCCCAGCATTTT.

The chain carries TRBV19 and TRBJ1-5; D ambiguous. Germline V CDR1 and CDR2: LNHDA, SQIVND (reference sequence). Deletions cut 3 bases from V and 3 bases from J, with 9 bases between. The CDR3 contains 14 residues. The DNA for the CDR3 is TGTGCCAGTAGTATCCTTCAGATCAATCAGCCCCAGCATTTT. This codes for CASSILQINQPQHF.

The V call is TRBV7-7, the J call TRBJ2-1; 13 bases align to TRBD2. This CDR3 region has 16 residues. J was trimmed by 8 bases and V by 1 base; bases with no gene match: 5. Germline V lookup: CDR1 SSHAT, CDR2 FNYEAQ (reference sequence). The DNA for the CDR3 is TGTGCCAGCAGCTTAGGGAGACTAGCGGGGGGACATGAGCAGTTCTTC. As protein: CASSLGRLAGGHEQFF.

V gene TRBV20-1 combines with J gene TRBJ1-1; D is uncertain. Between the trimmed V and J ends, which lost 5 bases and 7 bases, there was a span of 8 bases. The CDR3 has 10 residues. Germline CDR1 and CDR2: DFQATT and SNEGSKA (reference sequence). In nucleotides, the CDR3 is TGCAGTGCTGCGCTAAATGAAGCTTTCTTT. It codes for CSAALNEAFF.

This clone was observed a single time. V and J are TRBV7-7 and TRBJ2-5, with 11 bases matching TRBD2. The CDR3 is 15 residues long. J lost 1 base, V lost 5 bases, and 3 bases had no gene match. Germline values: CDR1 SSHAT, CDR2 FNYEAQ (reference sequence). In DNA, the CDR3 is TGTGCCAGCAGCCCGGGACTAGCGGTCCAAGAGACCCAGTACTTC. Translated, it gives CASSPGLAVQETQYF.

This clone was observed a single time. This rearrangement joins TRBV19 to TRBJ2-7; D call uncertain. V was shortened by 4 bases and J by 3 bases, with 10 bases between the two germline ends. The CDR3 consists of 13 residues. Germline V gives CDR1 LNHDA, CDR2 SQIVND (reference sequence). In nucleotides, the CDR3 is TGTGCCAGTAGTAAGTCCAGTTACTACGAGCAGTACTTC. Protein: CASSKSSYYEQYF.

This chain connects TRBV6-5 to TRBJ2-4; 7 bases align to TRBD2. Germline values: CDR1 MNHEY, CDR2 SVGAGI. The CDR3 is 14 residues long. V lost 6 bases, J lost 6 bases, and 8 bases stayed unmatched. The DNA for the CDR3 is TGTGCCAGCAGCCCCGGTGGCGGGAGAAACATTCAGTACTTC. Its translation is CASSPGGGRNIQYF.

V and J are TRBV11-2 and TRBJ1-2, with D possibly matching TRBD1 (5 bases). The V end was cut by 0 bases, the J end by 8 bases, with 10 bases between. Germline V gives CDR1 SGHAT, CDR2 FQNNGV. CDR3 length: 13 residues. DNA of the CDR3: TGTGCCAGCAGCTTAGAGACAGTTGGCGGCTACACCTTC. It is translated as CASSLETVGGYTF.

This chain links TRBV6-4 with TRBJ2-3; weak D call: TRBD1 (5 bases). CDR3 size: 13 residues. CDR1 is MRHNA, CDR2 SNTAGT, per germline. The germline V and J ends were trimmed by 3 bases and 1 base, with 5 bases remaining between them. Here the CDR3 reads CASSEGGTDTQYF. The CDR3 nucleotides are TGTGCCAGCAGTGAAGGGGGCACAGATACGCAGTATTTT.

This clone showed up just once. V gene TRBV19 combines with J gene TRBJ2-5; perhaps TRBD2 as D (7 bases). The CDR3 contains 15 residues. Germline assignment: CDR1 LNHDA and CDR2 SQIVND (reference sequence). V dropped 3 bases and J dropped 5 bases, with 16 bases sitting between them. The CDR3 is CASSIFTGGRETQYF. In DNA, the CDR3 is TGTGCCAGTAGTATTTTCACCGGGGGGCGGGAGACCCAGTACTTC.

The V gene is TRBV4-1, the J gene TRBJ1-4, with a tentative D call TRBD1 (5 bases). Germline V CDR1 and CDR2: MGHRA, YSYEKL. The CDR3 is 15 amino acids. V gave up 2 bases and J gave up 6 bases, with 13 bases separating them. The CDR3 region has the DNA TGCGCCAGCAGCCAAAAGCGGGGCTCTTATGAAAAACTGTTTTTT. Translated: CASSQKRGSYEKLFF.

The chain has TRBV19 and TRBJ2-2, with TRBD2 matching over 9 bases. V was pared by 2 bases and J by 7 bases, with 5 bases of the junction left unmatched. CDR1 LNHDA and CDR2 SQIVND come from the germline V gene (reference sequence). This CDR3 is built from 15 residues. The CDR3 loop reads CASSILREGLGELFF. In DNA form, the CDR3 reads TGTGCCAGTAGTATATTGCGGGAGGGCCTCGGGGAGCTGTTTTTT.

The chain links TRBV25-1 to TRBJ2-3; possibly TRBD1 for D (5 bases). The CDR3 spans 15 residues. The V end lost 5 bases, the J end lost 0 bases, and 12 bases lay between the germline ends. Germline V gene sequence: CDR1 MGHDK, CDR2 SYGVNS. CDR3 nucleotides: TGTGCCAGCAGTACCGACAGACCTAGCACAGATACGCAGTATTTT. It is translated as CASSTDRPSTDTQYF.

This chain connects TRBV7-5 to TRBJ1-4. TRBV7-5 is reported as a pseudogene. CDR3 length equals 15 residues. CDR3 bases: TGTGCCAGAAGCCCAGCGGGGTGGTCCGCTGAAAAACTGTTTTTT. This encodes CARSPAGWSAEKLFF.

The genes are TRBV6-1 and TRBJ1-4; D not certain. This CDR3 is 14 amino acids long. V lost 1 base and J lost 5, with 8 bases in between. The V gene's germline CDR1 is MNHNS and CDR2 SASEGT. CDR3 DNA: TGTGCCAGCAGTGAAGTTAACAGCAATGAAAAACTGTTTTTT. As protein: CASSEVNSNEKLFF.

CDR3 nucleotide sequence: TGTGCCAGCAGCTTGACAGGGTTCAATCAGCCCCAGCATTTT. This codes for CASSLTGFNQPQHF. The V call is TRBV7-2, the J call TRBJ1-5, with TRBD1 matching over 7 bases. The germline V gene encodes CDR1 SGHTA and CDR2 FQGNSA. The CDR3 runs to 14 residues. J lost 3 bases, V lost 3 bases, and 2 bases had no gene match.

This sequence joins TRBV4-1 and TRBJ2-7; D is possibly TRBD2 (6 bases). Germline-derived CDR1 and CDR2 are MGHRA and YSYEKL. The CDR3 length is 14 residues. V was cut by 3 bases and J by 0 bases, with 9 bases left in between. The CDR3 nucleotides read TGCGCCAGCAGCCACGGAGGGAGCTCCTACGAGCAGTACTTC. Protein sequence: CASSHGGSSYEQYF.

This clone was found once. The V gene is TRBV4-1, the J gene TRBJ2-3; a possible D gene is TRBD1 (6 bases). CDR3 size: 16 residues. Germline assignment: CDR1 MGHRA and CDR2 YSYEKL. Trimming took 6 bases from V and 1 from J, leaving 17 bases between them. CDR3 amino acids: CASRFSGGSGTDTQYF. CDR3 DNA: TGCGCCAGCAGATTTAGTGGGGGCTCTGGCACAGATACGCAGTATTTT.

The CDR3 nucleotides read TGTGCCAGCAGCTTACGAGGAGGGAGCTCCTACGAGCAGTACTTC. It specifies CASSLRGGSSYEQYF. The chain joins TRBV7-6 to TRBJ2-7, with D perhaps matching TRBD2 (6 bases). CDR3 length: 15 amino acids. Germline CDR1 and CDR2: SGHVS and FNYEAQ. Trimming cost V 2 bases and J 0 bases, with 11 bases left between them. Variable domain in full (rest from reference TRBV7-6 and TRBJ2-7): GAGVSQSPRYKVTKRGQDVALRCDPISGHVSLYWYRQALGQGPEFLTYFNYEAQQDKSGLPNDRFSAERPEGSISTLTIQRTEQRDSAMYRCASSLRGGSSYEQYFGPGTRLTVT.